This section outlines one T cell receptor (beta chain) sequence together with its context. The clone's antigen remains unknown. No quality values exist for individual bases; no much larger clone is one base distant. The collaborating institutions used their own protocols to collect whole blood in K2EDTA tubes. For TCRbeta analysis, collaborators shipped samples as frozen whole blood, isolated PBMCs, or DNA extracted from either of those sample types. This sample is drawn from a study of blood T cell repertoires in COVID-19 (dated by TCRdb to 2020 to 2021). Looking at the study overall: Collaborator samples came from the United States, Italy and Spain and covered acute and convalescent phases of COVID-19. The material from the prospective study consisted of cDNA or gDNA derived from T cells, B-cell-depleted T cells, or PBMCs. Subjects who had been exposed to COVID-19, were actively infected with it, or had recovered from it provided the deeply sampled blood TCRbeta repertoires that made up the dataset. The repertoires were made available in a free public database intended to serve as a resource for research on the immune response to SARS-CoV-2. The samples were drawn from two sources: the first 160 participants of the ongoing ImmuneRACE study, and some 1,300 subjects contributed by 6 global collaborators. The sample metadata nearly always contained a de-identified subject ID, COVID-19 status, age in years and sex. Where available, HLA class I and class II types were obtained from metadata supplied by the sample provider rather than from assay-based typing.

Relative to germline, V is missing 3 bases and J is missing 7 bases, with 18 bases of the junction outside any gene match. The CDR1 and CDR2 encoded by the germline V gene are LGHNA and YSLEER. There are 18 amino acids in the CDR3, from cysteine to phenylalanine inclusive. The retained sequence is limited to the CDR3, 54 bases, with the frame set at the first base. The full study reports these points: Clinical and demographic metadata were provided uncurated, with the amount varying by source and participant.

TCRbeta CDR3 regions were amplified from genomic DNA by means of the immunoSEQ Assay, a bias-controlled multiplex PCR. As for the authors' bioinformatics: The number of nucleated cells in each sample was estimated by amplification of reference gene primers within the assay. To quantify the absolute abundance of each unique TCRbeta CDR3 rearrangement, sequence reads were collapsed and filtered. For each sample, productive Simpson clonality was calculated by taking the square root of Simpson's diversity index across productive rearrangements. The immuneACCESS repertoire file appears here via TCRdb, limited to in-frame rearrangements. These files lack a portion of the clones; in checked studies, under half of the deficit traces to unresolved V genes, and the cause of the others is not known. V, J and clone size derive from that table, while D and trimming were established from the DNA sequence. For this sample the table gives approximately 220,000 clones, of which approximately 91% were detected only once. The top ten clonotypes cover under 0.9% of the sample.

This chain joins TRBV4-3 to TRBJ1-5; TRBD1 matches 7 bases in the middle. This TCR came from a middle-aged man with acute or convalescent COVID-19. Sequenced input: peripheral blood. The nucleotides are TGCGCCAGCAGCCAGGAAGCCCCCGGGACAGCGTCGTGGCAGCCCCAGCATTTT. Its product reads: CASSQEAPGTASWQPQHF.